This T cell receptor (beta chain) was captured by sequencing in a study of spatial heterogeneity in lung cancer. Study-level information: The average appearance count of each unique TCR and UMI combination in raw reads was more than ten.

Unique molecular identifiers tagged every individual TCR cDNA molecule. From the 5' RACE reads, TCRdb called clonotypes with MiXCR, one entry per CDR3 protein. The sample contains approximately 40,000 distinct CDR3 sequences, roughly an eighth of which appear only once. Many counts were recorded for this clonotype. The CDR3 is made up of 14 amino acids. CDR1 is SGHTA and CDR2 is FQGTGA in the germline V gene. Trimming stripped 4 bases from V and 1 base from J, with 9 bases between. Time point here: sample taken at primary tumor resection. Without sorting, whole RNA was sequenced from tumor, nontumor lung or frozen PBMC.

J is TRBJ2-3 and V is TRBV7-3; D ambiguous. Sample: PBMCs, taken at surgery. The sequence was obtained from a male donor with early-stage non-small cell lung cancer. This CDR3 reads CASSSRTGTDTQYF. CDR3 nucleotide sequence: TGTGCCAGCAGCTCCCGGACGGGCACAGATACGCAGTATTTT.